The 9 T cell receptor beta chains reported below all come from one sample, sequenced in a study of T cell responses to AZD1222 COVID-19 vaccine. TCRdb's table, derived via immunoSEQ multiplex PCR, lists solely in-frame clones and lacks some. The sample comprises about 130,000 clones, roughly nine tenths of which are singletons, and around 2.8% rests with the top ten. Here the sequenced sample was peripheral blood, taken on day 0 of AZD1222 vaccination. The receptors derive from an adult in good health.

The count of this clone is one. The rearrangement uses TRBV29-1 and TRBJ1-1; the D gene is possibly TRBD1 (6 bases). This CDR3 region has 15 residues. The V end lost 3 bases, the J end lost 0 bases, and 14 bases lay between the germline ends. Per the germline V gene, CDR1 is SQVTM and CDR2 is ANQGSEA. CDR3 region: CSVEAWTVMNTEAFF. CDR3 coding DNA: TGCAGCGTTGAGGCTTGGACAGTAATGAACACTGAAGCTTTCTTT.

This chain uses TRBV10-2 with TRBJ2-5; D might be TRBD1 (5 bases). CDR1 and CDR2 from the germline V gene are WSHSY and SAAADI. The CDR3 covers 13 residues. V was trimmed by 6 bases and J by 5 bases, leaving 13 bases between them. The CDR3 DNA sequence: TGCGCCAGCAGCGCACAGGTCCCGGAGACCCAGTACTTC. Translated: CASSAQVPETQYF.

The chain recombines TRBV7-2 with TRBJ2-3; D could derive from TRBD1 or TRBD2 (6 bases each). Trimming left V 7 bases short and J 2 bases short, with 19 bases between. Germline assignment: CDR1 SGHTA and CDR2 FQGNSA. CDR3 length: 16 amino acids. The CDR3 DNA reads as TGTGCCAGCACTCCCCGGAGGGGGAGGCCCACAGATACGCAGTATTTT. The encoded protein is CASTPRRGRPTDTQYF.

This clone showed up just a few times. V usage is TRBV5-6 and J usage is TRBJ2-1; 7 bases fit TRBD1. This CDR3 is 16 amino acids long. V lost 4 bases to trimming and J lost 8 bases; unmatched junction nucleotides: 15. Germline V gene data show CDR1 as SGHDT and CDR2 as YYEEEE. DNA of the CDR3: TGTGCCAGCAGCACCCCTCTGAGGGGGCAAAGATATGAGCAGTTCTTC. It specifies CASSTPLRGQRYEQFF.

This clone came up once. The chain joins TRBV9 to TRBJ2-7; D not certain. The CDR3 spans 12 residues. Germline V gene sequence: CDR1 SGDLS, CDR2 YYNGEE. Trimming took 4 bases from V and 0 from J, leaving 5 bases between them. This CDR3 reads CASSPDSYEQYF. In nucleotides, the CDR3 is TGTGCCAGCAGCCCAGACTCCTACGAGCAGTACTTC. The whole variable domain, filled in from reference TRBV9 and TRBJ2-7, reads DSGVTQTPKHLITATGQRVTLRCSPRSGDLSVYWYQQSLDQGLQFLIQYYNGEERAKGNILERFSAQQFPDLHSELNLSSLELGDSALYFCASSPDSYEQYFGPGTRLTVT.

The genes are TRBV29-1 and TRBJ1-2, with D possibly TRBD1 on 5 matching bases. This CDR3 spans 12 amino acids. V gave up 2 bases and J gave up 2 bases, with 6 bases separating them. The V gene's germline CDR1 is SQVTM and CDR2 ANQGSEA. CDR3 DNA sequence: TGCAGCGTTGAACAGGGAAACTATGGCTACACCTTC. This sequence encodes CSVEQGNYGYTF.

J is TRBJ1-6 and V is TRBV3-1 (or the pseudogene TRBV3-2); 7 bases are shared with TRBD1. V lost 4 bases and J lost 7; bases outside the gene matches: 4. The CDR3 is 14 amino acids. Germline CDR1 LGHDT, CDR2 YNNKEL (reference sequence). CDR3 coding DNA: TGTGCCAGCAGCCCGGGGACAGTGAATTCACCCCTCCACTTT. As protein: CASSPGTVNSPLHF.

Turning to this clone: Other nucleotide sequences from this sample produce the same CDR3. The chain uses TRBV19 and TRBJ1-1; D call uncertain. This CDR3 is built from 14 residues. In germline, CDR1 is LNHDA, CDR2 SQIVND (reference sequence). The V end was cut by 3 bases, the J end by 4 bases, with 12 bases between. Written as DNA, the CDR3 is TGTGCCAGTAGTATTTCCGGGGTTCCCACTGAAGCTTTCTTT. Residues: CASSISGVPTEAFF.

The chain carries TRBV7-9 and TRBJ1-2; D is undetermined. The V end lost 3 bases, the J end lost 4 bases, and 9 bases lay between the germline ends. CDR3 length equals 13 residues. The germline CDR1 and CDR2 sequences are SEHNR and FQNEAQ (reference sequence). CDR3 bases: TGTGCCAGCAGCTTGGCCGAGGGCTATGGCTACACCTTC. This sequence encodes CASSLAEGYGYTF.